This record concerns one T cell receptor (beta chain) sequence. The antigen is not known. This specimen belongs to a study of CD8 T cells in Susac syndrome. An input of roughly 0.5 to 1 ug of RNA was subjected to reverse transcription using random hexamers. TCRdb re-called the immunoSEQ multiplex PCR reads with MiXCR, one entry per CDR3 protein. The sample includes roughly 250,000 distinct CDR3 sequences, around 96% of them seen just once. In germline, CDR1 is MNHEY, CDR2 SVGAGI. This CDR3 is built from 13 residues. Trimming removed 6 bases from V and 4 bases from J, with 10 bases in between. Notes on the study in general: The Susac syndrome CD4+ T cell repertoires displayed no clonal expansion.

Sequenced material: CD4+ T cells from PBMCs. V is TRBV6-5 and J is TRBJ2-1, with a possible D match to TRBD1 (5 bases). The receptor's source is a human donor with Susac syndrome. The CDR3 nucleotides are TGTGCCAGCAGCCGGACACCTTACAATGAGCAGTTCTTC. It translates to CASSRTPYNEQFF.